The 17 T cell receptor beta chains below were found in one sample sequenced in a study of shared clonotypes between healthy human individuals (TCRdb year 2020). CD8 naive samples consisted of CD45RO-negative cells that were positively selected for CCR7, yielding a CD45RA+CCR7+ population without TemRA cells. Libraries came from the immunoSEQ multiplex PCR assay. As stored in TCRdb, this immuneACCESS dataset retains in-frame rearrangements with V and J assigned. A fraction of the clones does not appear; measured against another copy, unresolved V genes explain less than half of the discrepancy, and the remainder lacks a known reason. This sample lists about 1,900,000 clones; approximately 95% were detected once. Together, the top ten hold 1.2% of the sample. The sample consisted of naive CD8+ T cells sorted from blood. Per the publication, the cell subset or site label means: CD45RA+CCR7+. All receptors come from a man between 18 and 35 years old in good health.

In its sample, this clone was seen a few times. The rearrangement links TRBV19 to TRBJ1-1; no reliable D call. Deletions cut 7 bases from V and 1 base from J, with 4 bases between. Germline loops: CDR1 LNHDA, CDR2 SQIVND (reference sequence). The CDR3 has 11 amino acids. In DNA, the CDR3 is TGTGCCAGTAAGGGGAACACTGAAGCTTTCTTT. As protein: CASKGNTEAFF.

The rearrangement joins TRBV11-2 to TRBJ2-1; 8 bases map to TRBD2. Per the germline V gene, CDR1 is SGHAT and CDR2 is FQNNGV. Losses at the gene ends were 4 bases for V and 6 bases for J; bases not matched to a gene: 17. The length of the CDR3 is 18 residues. CDR3 nucleotide sequence: TGTGCCAGCAGCTCAACCCCCGATTGGCGGGAGGAACTCAATGAGCAGTTCTTC. It yields the protein CASSSTPDWREELNEQFF.

CDR3 amino acids: CASSLEGAGYTF. The CDR3 nucleotides are TGTGCCAGCAGCTTAGAAGGGGCTGGCTACACCTTC. The chain couples TRBV7-8 to TRBJ1-2; possibly TRBD1 for D (5 bases). The germline V and J ends were trimmed by 1 base and 7 bases, with 7 bases remaining between them. This CDR3 has 12 residues. Looked up from germline, CDR1 is SGHVS and CDR2 is FQNEAQ.

The rearrangement uses TRBV27 and TRBJ2-7; 8 bases map to TRBD1. V was pared by 5 bases and J by 1 base, with 10 bases of the junction left unmatched. This CDR3 comprises 16 residues. In germline, CDR1 is MNHEY, CDR2 SMNVEV (reference sequence). The CDR3 reads CASSIATGERSYEQYF. Here the CDR3 DNA reads TGTGCCAGCAGTATCGCGACAGGGGAAAGGTCCTACGAGCAGTACTTC.

This clone was recorded only once. This chain's CDR3 is CASSPNPGGVAFF. The DNA for the CDR3 is TGTGCCAGCAGCCCAAATCCGGGCGGGGTGGCTTTCTTT. The chain uses TRBV6-5 and TRBJ1-1; no reliable D call. Germline CDR1 and CDR2: MNHEY and SVGAGI. The CDR3 runs 13 residues. Trimming removed 6 bases from V and 11 bases from J, with 19 bases in between.

This sequence joins TRBV5-1 and TRBJ2-7, with D perhaps TRBD2 (6 bases). CDR3 size: 16 residues. Trimming took 0 bases from V and 4 from J, leaving 17 bases between them. Per the germline V gene, CDR1 is SGHRS and CDR2 is YFSETQ. The DNA of the CDR3 is TGCGCCAGCAGCTTGGAACCCGCGGGACGGATATACGAGCAGTACTTC. As protein: CASSLEPAGRIYEQYF.

CDR3 bases: TGCGCCAGCAGCCAATGGGTCGCAACTAATGAAAAACTGTTTTTT. It codes for CASSQWVATNEKLFF. The chain joins TRBV4-1 to TRBJ1-4; D is undetermined. Germline V gene lookup returns CDR1 MGHRA and CDR2 YSYEKL. The V gene lost 2 bases and the J gene lost 0 bases, with 7 bases spanning the gap. The CDR3 totals 15 residues.

This clone was picked up one time. This chain joins TRBV6-5 and TRBJ2-2; maybe TRBD1 (6 bases). The germline V gene has CDR1 MNHEY and CDR2 SVGAGI. CDR3 length equals 15 residues. The germline V and J ends were trimmed by 4 bases and 0 bases, with 9 bases remaining between them. The CDR3 region has the DNA TGTGCCAGCAGTTTAAGACAGGCGAACACCGGGGAGCTGTTTTTT. Protein sequence: CASSLRQANTGELFF.

The rearrangement uses TRBV4-1 and TRBJ2-2; no definite D call. Germline V CDR1 and CDR2: MGHRA, YSYEKL. The CDR3 has 15 residues. V dropped 4 bases and J dropped 6 bases, with 15 bases sitting between them. CDR3 amino acids: CASSPLGIFSGELFF. The CDR3, as DNA: TGCGCCAGCAGCCCCTTAGGGATTTTTTCCGGGGAGCTGTTTTTT.

V gene TRBV6-5 combines with J gene TRBJ1-6; D gene uncertain. The CDR3 contains 14 residues. V lost 7 bases to trimming and J lost 0 bases, with 7 bases between them. CDR1 is MNHEY, CDR2 SVGAGI, per germline. CDR3 loop: CASIWGSYNSPLHF. The CDR3 DNA reads TGTGCCAGCATCTGGGGCTCCTATAATTCACCCCTCCACTTT.

V and J are TRBV7-9 and TRBJ1-1, with 7 bases lining up with TRBD1. V lost 5 bases and J lost 4; bases outside the gene matches: 7. The V gene's germline CDR1 is SEHNR and CDR2 FQNEAQ (reference sequence). The length of the CDR3 is 14 residues. CDR3 in DNA: TGTGCCAGCAGCACTTATCAGGGGGTCACTGAAGCTTTCTTT. Its translation is CASSTYQGVTEAFF.

This clone was observed once. This chain joins TRBV5-6 and TRBJ2-4; 8 bases are shared with TRBD2. Germline-derived CDR1 and CDR2 are SGHDT and YYEEEE. Unmatched junction bases numbered 16, after V lost 4 bases and J lost 16 bases. This CDR3 comprises 14 residues. The CDR3 DNA follows: TGTGCCAGCAGCCTCGGGACTAGTGTGGGCGAGGTTTACTTC. Translation: CASSLGTSVGEVYF.

To note about this clone: Other nucleotide sequences from this sample produce the same CDR3. The chain joins TRBV27 to TRBJ2-7; D is unresolved. The CDR3 runs to 14 residues. Germline loops: CDR1 MNHEY, CDR2 SMNVEV (reference sequence). V dropped 1 base and J dropped 1 base, with 8 bases sitting between them. As DNA, the CDR3 is TGTGCCAGCAGTTTATTGGGTAGGTCCTACGAGCAGTACTTC. As protein: CASSLLGRSYEQYF.

A single count supports this clone. The chain recombines TRBV4-1 with TRBJ2-3; 12 nucleotides agree with TRBD2. The CDR3 length is 16 residues. The V and J ends lost 3 bases and 6 bases, in that order; junction bases with no gene match: 7. Germline V CDR1 and CDR2: MGHRA, YSYEKL. The CDR3 bases are TGCGCCAGCAGCCAGGCTAGCGGGAGGGCCTCCGATACGCAGTATTTT. Its protein product is CASSQASGRASDTQYF.

The V gene is TRBV9, the J gene TRBJ2-7, with a weak D call TRBD1 (5 bases). The CDR3 has 16 residues. CDR1 and CDR2 (germline): SGDLS, YYNGEE. V was clipped by 3 bases and J by 4 bases, with 20 bases between them. This CDR3 reads CASSARGALETYEQYF. The CDR3 DNA sequence: TGTGCCAGCAGCGCCCGTGGGGCCCTTGAGACTTACGAGCAGTACTTC.

The chain has TRBV19 and TRBJ1-5; D unresolved. CDR1 is LNHDA and CDR2 is SQIVND in the germline V gene (reference sequence). There are 12 residues in the CDR3. V lost 3 bases, J lost 5 bases, and 5 bases lay in between. In nucleotides, the CDR3 is TGTGCCAGTAGTATGGAGGATCAGCCCCAGCATTTT. Its translation: CASSMEDQPQHF.

This rearrangement joins TRBV10-3 to TRBJ2-7; 9 nucleotides match TRBD2. Per germline, CDR1 ENHRY and CDR2 SYGVKD. V lost 0 bases and J lost 3; bases outside the gene matches: 12. There are 18 residues in the CDR3. The CDR3 region is CAISESPSGASGVYEQYF. DNA of the CDR3: TGTGCCATCAGTGAGTCCCCTTCTGGGGCTAGCGGGGTCTACGAGCAGTACTTC.